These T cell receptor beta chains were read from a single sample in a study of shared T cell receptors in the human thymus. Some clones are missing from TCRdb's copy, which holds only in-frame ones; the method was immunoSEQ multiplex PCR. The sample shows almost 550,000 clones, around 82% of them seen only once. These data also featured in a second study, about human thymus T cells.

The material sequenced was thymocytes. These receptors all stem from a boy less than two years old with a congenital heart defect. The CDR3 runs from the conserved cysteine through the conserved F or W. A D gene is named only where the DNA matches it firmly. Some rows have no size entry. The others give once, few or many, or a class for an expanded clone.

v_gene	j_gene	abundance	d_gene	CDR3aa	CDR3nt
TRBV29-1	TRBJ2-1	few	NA	CSVTRQFYRYNEQFF	TGCAGCGTGACCCGACAGTTCTACAGGTACAATGAGCAGTTCTTC
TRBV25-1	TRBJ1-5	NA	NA	CASSSGVNQPQHF	TGTGCCAGCAGCTCAGGGGTCAATCAGCCCCAGCATTTT
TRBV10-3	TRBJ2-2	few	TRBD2	CAISESTSGINGELFF	TGTGCCATCAGTGAGTCGACTAGCGGGATTAACGGGGAGCTGTTTTTT
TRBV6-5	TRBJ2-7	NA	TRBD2	CASSCLAGDYEQYF	TGTGCCAGCAGTTGCCTAGCGGGGGACTACGAGCAGTACTTC
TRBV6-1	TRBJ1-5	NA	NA	CASSDRGYVGDQPQHF	TGTGCCAGCAGTGATCGAGGTTACGTCGGGGATCAGCCCCAGCATTTT
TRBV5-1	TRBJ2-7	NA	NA	CASSSPGSYEQYF	TGCGCCAGCAGCTCGCCAGGGTCCTACGAGCAGTACTTC
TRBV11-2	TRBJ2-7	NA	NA	CASSLTGIGEQYF	TGTGCCAGCAGCCTAACAGGGATAGGCGAGCAGTACTTC
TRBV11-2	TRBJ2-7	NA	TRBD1	CASSPRDREVSYEQYF	TGTGCCAGCAGCCCTCGGGACAGGGAAGTATCCTACGAGCAGTACTTC
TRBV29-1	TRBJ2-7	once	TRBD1	CSVEGGGGQGIGERTYEQYF	TGCAGCGTTGAGGGGGGGGGCGGACAGGGGATCGGAGAGCGCACCTACGAGCAGTACTTC
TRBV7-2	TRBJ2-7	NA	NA	CASSPSEKPEDEQYF	TGTGCCAGCAGCCCTTCCGAGAAGCCCGAGGACGAGCAGTACTTC
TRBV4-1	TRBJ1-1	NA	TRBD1	CASSPHGQGLDGGEAFF	TGCGCCAGCAGCCCTCATGGACAGGGATTGGATGGAGGTGAAGCTTTCTTT
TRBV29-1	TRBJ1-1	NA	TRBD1	CSVGMGQKNTEAFF	TGCAGCGTTGGTATGGGACAGAAGAACACTGAAGCTTTCTTT
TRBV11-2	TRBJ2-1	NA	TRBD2	CASSCRTSGNYNEQFF	TGTGCCAGCAGCTGTAGGACTAGCGGGAACTACAATGAGCAGTTCTTC
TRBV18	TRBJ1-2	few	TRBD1	CASSPGTGGPYGYTF	TGTGCCAGCTCACCAGGGACAGGGGGGCCCTATGGCTACACCTTC
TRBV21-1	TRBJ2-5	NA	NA	CASSKEGWRVETQYF	TGTGCCAGCAGCAAAGAGGGGTGGAGGGTAGAGACCCAGTACTTC
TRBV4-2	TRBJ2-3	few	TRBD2	CASSQAVQLRREGTDTQYF	TGTGCCAGCAGCCAAGCCGTCCAACTACGGCGGGAGGGCACAGATACGCAGTATTTT